This TCR beta chain stems from a study of cytomegalovirus exposure and HLA in healthy donors. Germline V lookup: CDR1 LGHNA, CDR2 YSLEER. The CDR3 runs to 15 residues. V was trimmed by 5 bases and J by 0 bases, leaving 11 bases between them. PCR was performed using 60 Vbeta and 13 Jbeta primers. Data came from immunoSEQ multiplex PCR; TCRdb stores just in-frame clones and leaves some out. In the table there are some 100,000 clones, about 80% of which are singletons. This clone was counted only a few times. Its antigen is unidentified. Findings of the study overall: For cytomegalovirus status, the classifier reportedly gave diagnoses with high specificity and sensitivity.

Material for sequencing was PBMCs. This chain links TRBV4-3 with TRBJ2-1; D is ambiguous. The sequence was collected from a man aged 40-50 years in good health and CMV-seronegative. The CDR3 loop reads CASSTRLASYNEQFF. The CDR3 DNA follows: TGCGCCAGCAGCACCCGACTCGCCTCCTACAATGAGCAGTTCTTC.